What follows are 7 T cell receptor beta chains derived from one specimen sequenced in a study of blood T cell repertoires in COVID-19. Sequenced by immunoSEQ multiplex PCR; TCRdb stores in-frame clones only, minus some. The data contain around 88,000 clones, around 80% of them singletons. Specimen: peripheral blood. The receptors derive from a man aged 50 or older who had recovered from COVID-19.

The chain combines TRBV5-1 with TRBJ2-5; D might be TRBD1 (6 bases). This CDR3 is built from 14 residues. CDR1 is SGHRS and CDR2 is YFSETQ in the germline V gene. Trimming removed 4 bases from V and 2 bases from J, with 12 bases in between. As DNA, the CDR3 is TGCGCCAGCAGCATCGGACAGCTTCAAGAGACCCAGTACTTC. Its translation is CASSIGQLQETQYF. The full variable domain, in which reference TRBV5-1 and TRBJ2-5 provide the parts outside the CDR3, is KAGVTQTPRYLIKTRGQQVTLSCSPISGHRSVSWYQQTPGQGLQFLFEYFSETQRNKGNFPGRFSGRQFSNSRSEMNVSTLELGDSALYLCASSIGQLQETQYFGPGTRLLVL.

The V gene is TRBV3-1 (or the pseudogene TRBV3-2), the J gene TRBJ1-2; 8 nucleotides align to TRBD1. Germline CDR1 is LGHDT and CDR2 is YNNKEL (reference sequence). This CDR3 has 16 amino acids. V lost 0 bases to trimming and J lost 4 bases; unmatched junction nucleotides: 7. In DNA form, the CDR3 reads TGTGCCAGCAGCCAAGATTGGAGACAGGGGACCTATGGCTACACCTTC. It yields the protein CASSQDWRQGTYGYTF.

This clone showed up just once. The chain recombines TRBV11-3 with TRBJ2-3; D is ambiguous. With 6 bases removed from V and 6 bases from J, the gap between germline ends came to 13 bases. The germline gives CDR1 SGHNT, CDR2 YENEEA. This CDR3 spans 13 amino acids. The CDR3 region has the DNA TGTGCCAGCAGTCGAGATGGGCTCGATACGCAGTATTTT. This sequence encodes CASSRDGLDTQYF.

CDR3 loop: CAISSGQTGANVLTF. CDR3 coding DNA: TGTGCCATCAGTTCTGGACAAACCGGGGCCAACGTCCTGACTTTC. The V and J genes are TRBV10-3 and TRBJ2-6; TRBD1 might be the D (5 bases). Trimming shortened V by 5 bases and J by 4 bases, and 12 bases separated the two germline ends. Germline V gene data show CDR1 as ENHRY and CDR2 as SYGVKD. The CDR3 is 15 amino acids.

This sequence joins TRBV6-5 and TRBJ2-7, with TRBD2 as a possible D gene (5 bases). This CDR3 is built from 13 residues. Trimming took 7 bases from V and 4 from J, leaving 14 bases between them. The germline gives CDR1 MNHEY, CDR2 SVGAGI. CDR3 sequence: CASTRTHEYEQYF. CDR3 nucleotides: TGTGCCAGCACCCGGACTCACGAATACGAGCAGTACTTC.

The chain joins TRBV19 to TRBJ2-3; D not certain. The V end was cut by 3 bases, the J end by 4 bases, with 11 bases between. Germline V CDR1 and CDR2: LNHDA, SQIVND (reference sequence). The CDR3 loop spans 14 amino acids. The CDR3: CASSIPSLADTQYF. CDR3 DNA: TGTGCCAGTAGTATCCCTAGTCTCGCAGATACGCAGTATTTT.

The gene calls are TRBV25-1 and TRBJ1-2; no definite D call. The CDR3 has 12 residues. V lost 4 bases, J lost 6 bases, and 9 bases lay in between. In germline, CDR1 is MGHDK, CDR2 SYGVNS. The CDR3 spells CASSVGRDGYTF. As DNA, the CDR3 is TGTGCCAGCAGTGTAGGGAGGGATGGCTACACCTTC.